This T cell receptor beta chain was sequenced in a study of OX40 agonist ivuxolimab in advanced cancers. Sequencing was performed with immunoSEQ multiplex PCR; in TCRdb, only in-frame clones are kept and a portion is missing. The sample holds tens of thousands of clones, around 84% seen once. Looked up from germline, CDR1 is MNHEY and CDR2 is SVGAGI. V was clipped by 0 bases and J by 3 bases, with 13 bases between them. The CDR3 has 16 residues. The gene calls are TRBV6-5 and TRBJ2-3; D perhaps matches TRBD2 (5 bases). The TCR comes from an adult with an advanced solid tumor such as melanoma, head and neck, liver or kidney cancer. The sequences come from CD4+ or CD8+ T cells sorted from blood, collected in a trial of the OX40 agonist ivuxolimab. CDR3 residues: CASSYSGASPTDTQYF. CDR3 coding DNA: TGTGCCAGCAGTTACTCGGGTGCTAGCCCAACAGATACGCAGTATTTT.